This TCR beta chain was sequenced for a study of OX40 agonist ivuxolimab in advanced cancers. Overall study context: The study gave patients intravenous ivuxolimab at 0.01 to 10 mg/kg every 2 weeks.

Sequencing was performed with immunoSEQ multiplex PCR; in TCRdb, only in-frame clones are kept and a portion is missing. The sample lists some 64,000 clones; roughly 90% were seen once. Trimming shortened V by 3 bases and J by 2 bases, and 10 bases separated the two germline ends. Germline CDR1 and CDR2: SGHAT and FQNNGV. This CDR3 comprises 15 residues. The sample consisted of CD4+ or CD8+ T cells sorted from blood, taken in a trial of the OX40 agonist ivuxolimab. The receptor's source is an adult with an advanced solid tumor such as melanoma, head and neck, liver or kidney cancer. V gene TRBV11-2 combines with J gene TRBJ2-2; D is possibly TRBD1 (5 bases). In DNA, the CDR3 is TGTGCCAGCAGCTTCAACCAGGGTAACACCGGGGAGCTGTTTTTT. Translated, it gives CASSFNQGNTGELFF.